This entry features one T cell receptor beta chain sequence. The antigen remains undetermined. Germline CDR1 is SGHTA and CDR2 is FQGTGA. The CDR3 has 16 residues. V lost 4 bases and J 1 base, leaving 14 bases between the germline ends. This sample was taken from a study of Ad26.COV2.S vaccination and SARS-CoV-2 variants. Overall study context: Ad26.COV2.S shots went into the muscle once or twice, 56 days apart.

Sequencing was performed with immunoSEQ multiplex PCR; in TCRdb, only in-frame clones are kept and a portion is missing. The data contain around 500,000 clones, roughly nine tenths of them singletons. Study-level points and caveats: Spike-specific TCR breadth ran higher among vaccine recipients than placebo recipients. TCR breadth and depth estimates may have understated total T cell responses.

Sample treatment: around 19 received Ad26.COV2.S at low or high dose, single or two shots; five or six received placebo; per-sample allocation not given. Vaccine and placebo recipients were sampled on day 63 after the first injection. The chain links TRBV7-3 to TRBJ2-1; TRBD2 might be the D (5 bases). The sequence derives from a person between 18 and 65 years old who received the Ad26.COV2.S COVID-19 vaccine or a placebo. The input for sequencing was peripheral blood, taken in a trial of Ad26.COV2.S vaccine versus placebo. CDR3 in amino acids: CASSSERRASYNEQFF. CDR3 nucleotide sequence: TGTGCCAGCAGCTCCGAGAGGCGGGCGTCCTACAATGAGCAGTTCTTC.